Following are 21 T cell receptor beta chains from one sample sequenced in a study. Sequencing used immunoSEQ multiplex PCR; TCRdb keeps in-frame clones, though not all of them. This sample has 40,000 to 55,000 clones, with 90% to 95% found just once. The sample consisted of PBMCs. The origin of the receptors is a middle-aged man with rheumatoid arthritis.

The chain recombines TRBV9 with TRBJ2-4, with a weak D call TRBD2 (6 bases). The V gene lost 4 bases and the J gene lost 12 bases, with 17 bases spanning the gap. The CDR3 is 13 amino acids. Germline CDR1 and CDR2: SGDLS and YYNGEE. This CDR3 reads CASSPRDSGNQYF. In nucleotides, the CDR3 is TGTGCCAGCAGCCCCCGAGATAGCGGTAATCAGTACTTC.

The gene calls are TRBV7-3 and TRBJ2-2; D gene ambiguous. This CDR3 comprises 13 residues. Germline CDR1 reads SGHTA; CDR2 reads FQGTGA. The V end lost 6 bases, the J end lost 6 bases, and 11 bases lay between the germline ends. CDR3 DNA sequence: TGTGCCAGCAGGTCCCCTGGGGCCGGGGAGCTGTTTTTT. Its protein is CASRSPGAGELFF.

The chain couples TRBV12-5 to TRBJ2-1; D call uncertain. Trimming took off 1 base at V and 3 bases at J, with 4 bases between the two ends. Per germline, CDR1 LGHNT and CDR2 FRNRAP. CDR3 length: 13 residues. CDR3 nucleotide sequence: TGTGCTAGTGGTTTGGCCTACTACAATGAGCAGTTCTTC. It specifies CASGLAYYNEQFF.

The chain couples TRBV9 to TRBJ2-3; TRBD2 matches at 8 bases. The V and J ends lost 0 bases and 2 bases, in that order; junction bases with no gene match: 5. The CDR3 covers 16 residues. The germline V gene encodes CDR1 SGDLS and CDR2 YYNGEE. CDR3 in DNA: TGTGCCAGCAGCGTAGGACGAGCGGGAGTCACAGATACGCAGTATTTT. This translates into CASSVGRAGVTDTQYF.

This clone was counted once. The V and J genes are TRBV5-1 and TRBJ1-1; D is possibly TRBD1 (5 bases). Germline CDR1 SGHRS, CDR2 YFSETQ. Trimming stripped 4 bases from V and 4 bases from J, with 11 bases between. The CDR3 totals 13 residues. DNA of the CDR3: TGCGCCAGCAGCACAAACGGGGGCACTGAAGCTTTCTTT. Protein sequence: CASSTNGGTEAFF.

The V gene is TRBV11-2, the J gene TRBJ2-2; TRBD2 matches 7 bases. The CDR3 is 16 amino acids. From germline, CDR1 is SGHAT and CDR2 FQNNGV. V lost 0 bases to trimming and J lost 7 bases; unmatched junction nucleotides: 8. The CDR3 is CASSLDRTRVGGELFF. In DNA, the CDR3 is TGTGCCAGCAGCTTAGACCGGACTAGGGTGGGCGGGGAGCTGTTTTTT.

The J gene is TRBJ2-3, the V gene TRBV11-2; D call uncertain. V was cut by 5 bases and J by 6 bases, with 6 bases left in between. CDR3 length equals 11 residues. Germline V lookup: CDR1 SGHAT, CDR2 FQNNGV. For the CDR3, the DNA is TGTGCCAGCAGCCCCTTGGATACGCAGTATTTT. Translating gives CASSPLDTQYF. Full variable domain (remainder filled in from reference TRBV11-2 and TRBJ2-3): EAGVAQSPRYKIIEKRQSVAFWCNPISGHATLYWYQQILGQGPKLLIQFQNNGVVDDSQLPKDRFSAERLKGVDSTLKIQPAKLEDSAVYLCASSPLDTQYFGPGTRLTVL.

The chain employs TRBV7-9 and TRBJ1-4; a weak D match, TRBD1 (5 bases). V lost 1 base to trimming and J lost 0 bases, with 12 bases between them. The length of the CDR3 is 17 residues. Per the germline V gene, CDR1 is SEHNR and CDR2 is FQNEAQ (reference sequence). CDR3 in amino acids: CASSLGTLSATNEKLFF. The CDR3 DNA reads TGTGCCAGCAGCTTAGGGACATTAAGTGCAACTAATGAAAAACTGTTTTTT. The full variable domain, in which reference TRBV7-9 and TRBJ1-4 provide the parts outside the CDR3, is DTGVSQNPRHKITKRGQNVTFRCDPISEHNRLYWYRQTLGQGPEFLTYFQNEAQLEKSRLLSDRFSAERPKGSFSTLEIQRTEQGDSAMYLCASSLGTLSATNEKLFFGSGTQLSVL.

V gene TRBV24-1 combines with J gene TRBJ2-7; TRBD1 is a possible D gene (6 bases). Trimming removed 5 bases from V and 2 bases from J, with 12 bases in between. Germline CDR1 is KGHDR and CDR2 is SFDVKD. The CDR3 is made up of 14 amino acids. The CDR3 spells CATSALGQPYEQYF. The CDR3 nucleotides are TGTGCCACCAGTGCCCTAGGACAGCCCTACGAGCAGTACTTC.

The chain employs TRBV7-3 and TRBJ1-1; no reliable D call. The germline gives CDR1 SGHTA, CDR2 FQGTGA. V lost 2 bases, J lost 1 base, and 5 bases lay in between. There are 13 residues in the CDR3. CDR3: CASSLYGNTEAFF. The CDR3 nucleotides are TGTGCCAGCAGCTTATATGGGAACACTGAAGCTTTCTTT.

The CDR3 sequence is CASSGGQGSGAEQYF. As DNA, the CDR3 is TGTGCCAGCAGTGGAGGACAGGGGTCAGGAGCCGAGCAGTACTTC. V is TRBV28 and J is TRBJ2-7; 9 bases match TRBD1. Germline V gene lookup returns CDR1 MDHEN and CDR2 SYDVKM. CDR3 size: 15 residues. With V trimmed by 5 bases and J by 6 bases, 11 bases remained unmatched.

The chain joins TRBV5-1 to TRBJ2-7, with 8 bases matching TRBD1. Germline CDR1 reads SGHRS; CDR2 reads YFSETQ. J gave up 7 bases and V 0 bases, and 12 bases lay outside the gene matches. CDR3 length equals 16 residues. Here the CDR3 reads CASSLGPGQGAGEQYF. In nucleotides, the CDR3 is TGCGCCAGCAGCTTGGGGCCGGGCCAGGGGGCCGGGGAGCAGTACTTC.

The chain joins TRBV5-5 to TRBJ2-7; possibly TRBD2 for D (5 bases). Germline CDR1 reads SGHKS; CDR2 reads YYEKEE (reference sequence). The CDR3 has 12 residues. V was pared by 1 base and J by 5 bases, with 7 bases between. CDR3 sequence: CASSLNGDEQYF. The CDR3 DNA reads TGTGCCAGCAGCTTGAACGGGGACGAGCAGTACTTC.

This clone was picked up a small number of times. The genes are TRBV7-2 and TRBJ1-5; possibly TRBD1 for D (5 bases). The V and J ends lost 2 bases and 4 bases respectively, with 9 bases between them. The CDR3 is 14 amino acids. Germline values: CDR1 SGHTA, CDR2 FQGNSA. Written as DNA, the CDR3 is TGTGCCAGCAGCTTATCTCAGGGTAATCAGCCCCAGCATTTT. Protein product: CASSLSQGNQPQHF. The whole variable domain, remainder taken from reference TRBV7-2 and TRBJ1-5, is GAGVSQSPSNKVTEKGKDVELRCDPISGHTALYWYRQSLGQGLEFLIYFQGNSAPDKSGLPSDRFSAERTGGSVSTLTIQRTQQEDSAVYLCASSLSQGNQPQHFGDGTRLSIL.

The V gene is TRBV4-1, the J gene TRBJ1-5, with 7 bases matching TRBD1. The trim removed 2 bases at V and 3 bases at J, leaving 7 bases unmatched. This CDR3 spans 16 amino acids. Germline CDR1 reads MGHRA; CDR2 reads YSYEKL. In DNA form, the CDR3 reads TGCGCCAGCAGCCAATTTTCCCAGGGGGACAATCAGCCCCAGCATTTT. Translating gives CASSQFSQGDNQPQHF.

The chain employs TRBV5-6 and TRBJ2-1, with 8 positions matching TRBD2. In germline, CDR1 is SGHDT, CDR2 YYEEEE. This CDR3 contains 18 residues. The trim removed 4 bases at V and 2 bases at J, leaving 14 bases unmatched. The CDR3 nucleotides read TGTGCCAGCAGCCTAAGGACTAGCCTACCAGACACCTACAATGAGCAGTTCTTC. It specifies CASSLRTSLPDTYNEQFF. Looking up the rest from reference TRBV5-6 and TRBJ2-1 gives the full variable domain: DAGVTQSPTHLIKTRGQQVTLRCSPKSGHDTVSWYQQALGQGPQFIFQYYEEEERQRGNFPDRFSGHQFPNYSSELNVNALLLGDSALYLCASSLRTSLPDTYNEQFFGPGTRLTVL.

The gene calls are TRBV11-3 and TRBJ1-1; D gene ambiguous. There are 13 residues in the CDR3. Trimming removed 5 bases from V and 0 bases from J, with 7 bases in between. Germline-derived CDR1 and CDR2 are SGHNT and YENEEA. The CDR3, as DNA: TGTGCCAGCAGCCTGACACTGAACACTGAAGCTTTCTTT. Its protein is CASSLTLNTEAFF.

This clone was seen only once. The V call is TRBV5-4, the J call TRBJ2-3; TRBD1 might be the D (6 bases). CDR3 length: 16 residues. V lost 4 bases and J lost 10, with 25 bases in between. CDR1 is SGHNT, CDR2 YYREEE, per germline (reference sequence). CDR3: CASSVDRSFTTVAQYF. The CDR3 nucleotides are TGTGCCAGCAGCGTCGACAGGTCCTTCACGACGGTAGCGCAGTATTTT.

V and J are TRBV10-3 and TRBJ2-2, with D tentatively TRBD1 (6 bases). The germline V and J ends were trimmed by 8 bases and 6 bases, with 13 bases remaining between them. This CDR3 has 13 amino acids. The germline gives CDR1 ENHRY, CDR2 SYGVKD. CDR3 sequence: CAISEGGAGELFF. The CDR3 DNA follows: TGTGCCATCTCAGAAGGGGGTGCCGGGGAGCTGTTTTTT.

The chain combines TRBV3-1 (or the pseudogene TRBV3-2) with TRBJ1-4; perhaps TRBD1 as D (5 bases). V was cut by 4 bases and J by 8 bases, with 20 bases left in between. Per germline, CDR1 LGHDT and CDR2 YNNKEL (reference sequence). CDR3 length equals 16 residues. CDR3 sequence (DNA): TGTGCCAGCAGCCGAGTCCGAGGGCAGGGAGGCGAAAAACTGTTTTTT. It translates to CASSRVRGQGGEKLFF.

CDR3: CASSVGVRGGYTF. CDR3 sequence (DNA): TGTGCCAGCAGCGTAGGGGTCAGGGGCGGCTACACCTTC. The chain uses TRBV9 and TRBJ1-2, with D perhaps TRBD1 (6 bases). CDR1 is SGDLS and CDR2 is YYNGEE in the germline V gene. CDR3 length: 13 amino acids. V lost 0 bases and J 8 bases, leaving 11 bases between the germline ends.